These 5 T cell receptor beta chains share one sample of origin, sequenced in a study of CD8+CD57+ T cells in acquired aplastic anemia. CDR3 and TCR beta VDJ profiling relied on a genomic DNA template. TCRdb re-called the reads through MiXCR, storing one row per CDR3 protein. The table includes around 180,000 distinct CDR3 sequences, around 60% detected once. The source material was sorted CD4+, CD8+, or CD8+CD57+ T cells (not recorded which) from PBMCs. The receptors come from a human donor in good health.

This chain joins TRBV7-8 and TRBJ2-2, with 12 bases matching TRBD2. The CDR3 is 18 residues long. The germline CDR1 and CDR2 sequences are SGHVS and FQNEAQ. The junction had 13 bases not matched to a gene; V was cut back by 5 bases and J by 6 bases. DNA for the CDR3: TGTGCCAGCAGCCAAACCGGGACTAGCGGGCGTACCTCCGGGGAGCTGTTTTTT. Encoded protein: CASSQTGTSGRTSGELFF. The full variable domain, with the rest looked up from reference TRBV7-8 and TRBJ2-2, is GAGVSQSPRYKVAKRGQDVALRCDPISGHVSLFWYQQALGQGPEFLTYFQNEAQLDKSGLPSDRFFAERPEGSVSTLKIQRTQQEDSAVYLCASSQTGTSGRTSGELFFGEGSRLTVL.

This clonotype occurred once. The chain employs TRBV2 and TRBJ2-7; a weak D match, TRBD1 (5 bases). The V gene lost 4 bases and the J gene lost 0 bases, with 13 bases spanning the gap. The germline gives CDR1 SNHLY, CDR2 FYNNEI. This CDR3 has 15 amino acids. DNA for the CDR3: TGTGCCAGCAGTGGAGCGCTAGGGGCCTCCTACGAGCAGTACTTC. It yields the protein CASSGALGASYEQYF.

The chain is built from TRBV29-1 and TRBJ2-2; TRBD2 matches 7 bases. The germline V gene encodes CDR1 SQVTM and CDR2 ANQGSEA. Unmatched junction bases numbered 7, after V lost 7 bases and J lost 5 bases. The CDR3 sequence is 13 residues long. The CDR3 here is CSAPTSPTGELFF. The DNA of the CDR3 is TGCAGCGCGCCGACTAGCCCTACCGGGGAGCTGTTTTTT.

This clonotype came up once. The CDR3 protein is CASSIDQTMNTEAFF. The CDR3 nucleotides are TGTGCCAGTAGTATAGACCAGACAATGAACACTGAAGCTTTCTTT. The genes are TRBV19 and TRBJ1-1; D gene uncertain. CDR3 length: 15 amino acids. V was clipped by 0 bases and J by 0 bases, with 8 bases between them. The germline gives CDR1 LNHDA, CDR2 SQIVND (reference sequence).

In its sample, this clonotype was seen a few times. The chain is built from TRBV7-6 and TRBJ2-1; D assignment may be TRBD1 or TRBD2 (5 bases each). The germline V gene has CDR1 SGHVS and CDR2 FNYEAQ. The CDR3 covers 12 residues. With 1 base removed from V and 8 bases from J, the gap between germline ends came to 6 bases. CDR3 nucleotide sequence: TGTGCCAGCAGCTTAGTGGGGGATGAGCAGTTCTTC. Residues: CASSLVGDEQFF.